Following are 20 T cell receptor beta chains from one sample sequenced in a study of identical twins. TCRdb re-called the 5' RACE reads with MiXCR, one entry per CDR3 protein. Counted here are 450,000 or so distinct CDR3 sequences, roughly 26% occurring once; the ten biggest clones make up 2.5% to 3.5%. This sample also appeared in a second study, on T cells expressing NK-cell markers.

Material for sequencing was CD4+ T cells sorted from blood. These receptor sequences come from a woman between 18 and 29 years old in good health.

This rearrangement joins TRBV30 to TRBJ2-3, with D possibly TRBD2 on 5 matching bases. V was clipped by 2 bases and J by 6 bases, with 6 bases between them. CDR1 is GTSNPN, CDR2 SVGIG, per germline (reference sequence). The CDR3 contains 11 residues. In DNA form, the CDR3 reads TGTGCCTGGAGTCCGGGGGATACGCAGTATTTT. The encoded protein is CAWSPGDTQYF.

The chain couples TRBV9 to TRBJ2-2; 9 bases match TRBD1. The J segment lost 4 bases and the V segment lost 2 bases, leaving 3 bases of the junction unmatched. Looked up from germline, CDR1 is SGDLS and CDR2 is YYNGEE. The CDR3 sequence is 15 residues long. The DNA of the CDR3 is TGTGCCAGCAGCGTCTTGGACAGGGGCACCGGGGAGCTGTTTTTT. Its translation is CASSVLDRGTGELFF.

V is TRBV10-2 and J is TRBJ1-4; no firm D call. V lost 5 bases, J lost 0 bases, and 13 bases lay in between. The CDR3 is 16 residues long. Germline CDR1 is WSHSY and CDR2 is SAAADI. Here the CDR3 reads CASSIQGAATNEKLFF. The CDR3 nucleotides are TGCGCCAGCAGTATCCAAGGAGCTGCAACTAATGAAAAACTGTTTTTT.

This clonotype was recorded a few times. The chain joins TRBV5-1 to TRBJ2-7; unclear D gene. V lost 2 bases, J lost 4 bases, and 10 bases lay in between. CDR3 length equals 13 residues. Germline CDR1 and CDR2: SGHRS and YFSETQ. The CDR3 DNA reads TGCGCCAGCAGCTTTTCTTCCGGATACGAGCAGTACTTC. Translation: CASSFSSGYEQYF.

The sample holds a few counts of this clonotype. The chain joins TRBV12-3 or TRBV12-4 to TRBJ1-6; TRBD1 might be the D (6 bases). Trimming shortened V by 6 bases and J by 16 bases, and 19 bases separated the two germline ends. The CDR3 is 13 amino acids. For the CDR3, the DNA is TGTGCCAGCAGACGGGGGCGGCCGAATCCACTCCACTTT. It specifies CASRRGRPNPLHF.

This clonotype has a handful of counts. The CDR3 DNA reads as TGTGCCAGCAGCCAGAAGCCGCAGCTTATCTCACTCTACAATGAGCAGTTCTTC. Translating gives CASSQKPQLISLYNEQFF. The chain joins TRBV11-1 to TRBJ2-1, with D uncertain. This CDR3 contains 18 residues. Trimming cost V 5 bases and J 3 bases, with 23 bases left between them. Germline V gene data show CDR1 as SGHAT and CDR2 as FQDESV (reference sequence).

On this clonotype: At one of its ends the junction is not consistent with the germline gene, which may arise from a read error. This chain joins TRBV7-7 and TRBJ2-5; TRBD1 aligns across 10 bases. The CDR3 loop spans 15 amino acids. The germline V gene encodes CDR1 SSHAT and CDR2 FNYEAQ (reference sequence). The CDR3 DNA reads TGTGCTAGCAGCCCCTCCGGGACAGGGGAAGAGACCCAGTACTTC. This gives the protein CASSPSGTGEETQYF.

A few counts support this clonotype. For the CDR3, the DNA is TGTGCCAGCAGTTTAGCTGGGGGACGCAGCACAGATACGCAGTATTTT. It yields the protein CASSLAGGRSTDTQYF. This chain uses TRBV12-3 or TRBV12-4 with TRBJ2-3; TRBD1 or TRBD2 may be the D gene (5 bases each). The CDR3 loop spans 16 amino acids. With 0 bases removed from V and 0 bases from J, the gap between germline ends came to 10 bases.

The CDR3 DNA is TGCGCCAGCAGACTCGGACAGGGGGGCCAAGAGACCCAGTACTTC. It yields the protein CASRLGQGGQETQYF. V and J are TRBV5-1 and TRBJ2-5; 10 nucleotides agree with TRBD1. Trimming cost V 5 bases and J 1 base; bases outside gene matches: 5. The germline V gene has CDR1 SGHRS and CDR2 YFSETQ. The CDR3 is 15 amino acids. Variable domain in full (rest from reference TRBV5-1 and TRBJ2-5): KAGVTQTPRYLIKTRGQQVTLSCSPISGHRSVSWYQQTPGQGLQFLFEYFSETQRNKGNFPGRFSGRQFSNSRSEMNVSTLELGDSALYLCASRLGQGGQETQYFGPGTRLLVL.

This clonotype was observed a handful of times. CDR3 in DNA: TGTGCCAGCTCACTGGGGACAGAAGCATACAATGAGCAGTTCTTC. As protein: CASSLGTEAYNEQFF. The chain has TRBV18 and TRBJ2-1; 7 positions match TRBD1. V shed 4 bases and J 4 bases; nucleotides not matched to a gene: 7. The CDR3 is 15 residues long. From germline, CDR1 is KGHSH and CDR2 LQKENI.

CDR3 bases: TGCAGTGCTTCTAGCGGGGGAACCTACGAGCAGTACTTC. Translated, it gives CSASSGGTYEQYF. The chain is built from TRBV20-1 and TRBJ2-7, with 10 bases aligning to TRBD2. J gave up 2 bases and V 5 bases, and 3 bases lay outside the gene matches. Germline lookup yields CDR1 DFQATT and CDR2 SNEGSKA (reference sequence). This CDR3 has 13 amino acids.

The chain uses TRBV6-2 or TRBV6-3 and TRBJ1-1; 7 bases line up with TRBD1. CDR1 MNHEY and CDR2 SVGEGT come from the germline V gene. Trimming took 5 bases from V and 6 from J; bases not matched to a gene: 9. The CDR3 runs 14 residues. CDR3 nucleotides: TGTGCCAGCAGTCTTGACAGGGCGACAGCTGAAGCTTTCTTT. Amino acid sequence: CASSLDRATAEAFF.

V and J are TRBV15 and TRBJ1-5; weak D call: TRBD1 (6 bases). Trimming removed 2 bases at V and 4 bases at J, with 9 bases between. The CDR3 is made up of 14 amino acids. Per the germline V gene, CDR1 is LNHNV and CDR2 is YYDKDF (reference sequence). The CDR3 protein is CATSRQGKNQPQHF. As DNA, the CDR3 is TGTGCCACCAGCAGACAGGGGAAGAATCAGCCCCAGCATTTT.

The rearrangement joins TRBV6-1 to TRBJ2-1; 9 nucleotides agree with TRBD2. Germline CDR1 MNHNS, CDR2 SASEGT. CDR3 length: 13 residues. Germline trimming cut 6 bases from V and 6 bases from J; bases unmatched to any gene: 3. CDR3 DNA: TGTGCCAGCAGAGGACTAGCGACCAATGAGCAGTTCTTC. It translates to CASRGLATNEQFF.

This clonotype was counted between two and nine times. The chain combines TRBV3-1 with TRBJ2-7, with 8 bases identical to TRBD2. There are 16 residues in the CDR3. V shed 4 bases and J 0 bases; nucleotides not matched to a gene: 8. Germline loops: CDR1 LGHDT, CDR2 YNNKEL (reference sequence). The CDR3 DNA reads as TGTGCCAGCAGCCGCACGACTAGCGTGAGCTCCTACGAGCAGTACTTC. Amino acid sequence: CASSRTTSVSSYEQYF.

V gene TRBV20-1 combines with J gene TRBJ2-1; no firm D call. Germline V gene data show CDR1 as DFQATT and CDR2 as SNEGSKA (reference sequence). The CDR3 is made up of 12 amino acids. Trimming left V 6 bases short and J 0 bases short, with 6 bases between. CDR3 amino acids: CSAHNSYNEQFF. DNA of the CDR3: TGCAGTGCCCATAACTCCTACAATGAGCAGTTCTTC.

The rearrangement links TRBV7-2 to TRBJ2-5; 12 nucleotides agree with TRBD2. V trimming: 11 bases; J trimming: 1 base; junction bases outside the gene matches: 2. The CDR3 has 13 residues. CDR1 and CDR2 (germline): SGHTA, FQGNSA. CDR3 protein: CAWGLAGQETQYF. The CDR3 DNA follows: TGTGCCTGGGGACTAGCGGGCCAAGAGACCCAGTACTTC.

This clonotype appeared a few times. This chain connects TRBV7-2 to TRBJ2-7; 8 bases agree with TRBD1. The CDR3 covers 14 residues. Germline assignment: CDR1 SGHTA and CDR2 FQGNSA. J was trimmed by 3 bases and V by 2 bases; bases with no gene match: 3. The CDR3 protein is CASSLTDRGYEQYF. The CDR3 region has the DNA TGTGCCAGCAGCTTAACCGACAGGGGCTACGAGCAGTACTTC.

The genes are TRBV29-1 and TRBJ1-1; no clear D gene. The CDR3 runs 11 residues. V gave up 1 base and J gave up 6 bases, with 6 bases separating them. The germline V gene has CDR1 SQVTM and CDR2 ANQGSEA. The CDR3 DNA follows: TGCAGCGTTGAAGTTTGGTCTGAAGCTTTCTTT. Translating it yields CSVEVWSEAFF.

This clonotype was counted a few times. V gene TRBV5-8 combines with J gene TRBJ2-7; either TRBD1 or TRBD2 may fit D (5 bases each). Trimming shortened V by 4 bases and J by 11 bases, and 25 bases separated the two germline ends. The CDR3 contains 15 residues. CDR1 and CDR2 from the germline V gene are SGHTS and YDEGEE. DNA for the CDR3: TGTGCCAGCAGCGGGCTGAGGGGAACAAGGGGTCGGGAGTACTTC. This gives the protein CASSGLRGTRGREYF.